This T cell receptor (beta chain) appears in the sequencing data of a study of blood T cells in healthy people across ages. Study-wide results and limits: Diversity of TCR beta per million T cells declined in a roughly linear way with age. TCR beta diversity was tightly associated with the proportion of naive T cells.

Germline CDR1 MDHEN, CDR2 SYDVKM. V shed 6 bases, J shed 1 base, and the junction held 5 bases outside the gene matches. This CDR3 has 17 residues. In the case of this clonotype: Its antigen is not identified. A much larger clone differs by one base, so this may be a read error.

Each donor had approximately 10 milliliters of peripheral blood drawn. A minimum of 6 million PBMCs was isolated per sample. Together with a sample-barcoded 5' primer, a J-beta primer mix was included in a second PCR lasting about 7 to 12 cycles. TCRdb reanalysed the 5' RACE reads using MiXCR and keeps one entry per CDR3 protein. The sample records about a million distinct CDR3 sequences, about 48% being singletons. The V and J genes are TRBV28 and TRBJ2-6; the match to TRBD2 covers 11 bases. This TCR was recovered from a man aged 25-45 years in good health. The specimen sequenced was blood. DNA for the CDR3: TGTGCCAGCAGGTTGGCTAGCGGGGGGTCTGGGGCCAACGTCCTGACTTTC. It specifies CASRLASGGSGANVLTF.